This entry lists 27 T cell receptor beta chains sequenced from one sample in a study. TCRdb fed the RT-PCR reads into MiXCR, producing one record per CDR3 protein. This table has fewer than 800,000 distinct CDR3 sequences, 13% to 15% appearing once. Sequenced: memory CD4+ T cells from blood. All receptors derive from a female donor in good health, serving as a healthy control.

The chain joins TRBV18 to TRBJ2-5, with 10 bases identical to TRBD2. CDR3 length equals 15 residues. Germline V gene lookup returns CDR1 KGHSH and CDR2 LQKENI. The V gene end was trimmed by 5 bases and the J gene end by 5 bases; junction bases not matched to a gene: 8. This CDR3 is CASSLKGLAKETQYF. Here the CDR3 DNA reads TGTGCCAGCTCATTGAAGGGACTAGCGAAGGAGACCCAGTACTTC.

This clonotype was seen more than once but under ten times. The genes are TRBV12-5 and TRBJ1-1; 8 nucleotides line up with TRBD1. Germline values: CDR1 LGHNT, CDR2 FRNRAP. The CDR3 is 16 residues long. Trimming took 6 bases from V and 1 from J; bases not matched to a gene: 10. In DNA form, the CDR3 reads TGTGCTAGTGGCCGCGGTGTTGGACAGGGGAACACTGAAGCTTTCTTT. Protein sequence: CASGRGVGQGNTEAFF. The whole variable domain, remainder taken from reference TRBV12-5 and TRBJ1-1, is DARVTQTPRHKVTEMGQEVTMRCQPILGHNTVFWYRQTMMQGLELLAYFRNRAPLDDSGMPKDRFSAEMPDATLATLKIQPSEPRDSAVYFCASGRGVGQGNTEAFFGQGTRLTVV.

The sample holds many counts of this clonotype. The chain carries TRBV27 and TRBJ2-6, with D unresolved. Germline assignment: CDR1 MNHEY and CDR2 SMNVEV (reference sequence). This CDR3 contains 16 residues. With 3 bases removed from V and 0 bases from J, the gap between germline ends came to 9 bases. The DNA of the CDR3 is TGTGCCAGCAGTTTCGCGCCCTTCTCTGGGGCCAACGTCCTGACTTTC. This gives the protein CASSFAPFSGANVLTF.

This clonotype was recorded a few times. The chain has TRBV24-1 and TRBJ1-2, with D uncertain. Trimming stripped 4 bases from V and 8 bases from J, with 16 bases between. CDR1 is KGHDR, CDR2 SFDVKD, per germline. This CDR3 has 14 amino acids. The CDR3 sequence: CATSDVGRESGYTF. In nucleotides, the CDR3 is TGTGCCACCAGTGACGTCGGACGGGAATCGGGCTACACCTTC.

This clonotype was seen more than once but under ten times. The V gene is TRBV20-1, the J gene TRBJ2-3, with D maybe TRBD1 (7 bases). CDR3 size: 12 residues. Per the germline V gene, CDR1 is DFQATT and CDR2 is SNEGSKA (reference sequence). Deletions cut 6 bases from V and 6 bases from J, with 13 bases between. As DNA, the CDR3 is TGCAGTGCGGCCGCAGGGGGGGATACGCAGTATTTT. It encodes CSAAAGGDTQYF.

V usage is TRBV5-1 and J usage is TRBJ2-1; 14 bases line up with TRBD2. From germline, CDR1 is SGHRS and CDR2 YFSETQ. V gave up 4 bases and J gave up 7 bases; unmatched junction bases: 10. The length of the CDR3 is 17 residues. CDR3 region: CASSLVSGTSGSNEQFF. CDR3 nucleotide sequence: TGCGCCAGCAGCCTAGTTTCCGGGACTAGCGGGAGTAATGAGCAGTTCTTC. Complete variable domain (other parts from reference TRBV5-1 and TRBJ2-1): KAGVTQTPRYLIKTRGQQVTLSCSPISGHRSVSWYQQTPGQGLQFLFEYFSETQRNKGNFPGRFSGRQFSNSRSEMNVSTLELGDSALYLCASSLVSGTSGSNEQFFGPGTRLTVL.

This clonotype was seen more than once but under ten times. This rearrangement joins TRBV18 to TRBJ1-4; a possible D gene is TRBD1 (6 bases). Germline assignment: CDR1 KGHSH and CDR2 LQKENI. The CDR3 spans 14 residues. Trimming pared 8 bases from V and 8 bases from J, leaving 18 bases between. CDR3 residues: CASTPGGATEKLFF. The CDR3 DNA reads as TGTGCCAGCACCCCCGGGGGGGCGACGGAAAAACTGTTTTTT. The full variable domain, its missing parts supplied by reference TRBV18 and TRBJ1-4, is NAGVMQNPRHLVRRRGQEARLRCSPMKGHSHVYWYRQLPEEGLKFMVYLQKENIIDESGMPKERFSAEFPKEGPSILRIQQVVRGDSAAYFCASTPGGATEKLFFGSGTQLSVL.

The chain uses TRBV29-1 and TRBJ1-2; 7 positions match TRBD1. The CDR3 totals 12 residues. Germline CDR1 and CDR2: SQVTM and ANQGSEA. The V and J ends lost 8 bases and 3 bases, in that order; junction bases with no gene match: 6. CDR3 region: CSFRQGYYGYTF. As DNA, the CDR3 is TGCAGCTTCCGACAGGGCTACTATGGCTACACCTTC.

This clonotype was seen at least ten times. The chain carries TRBV7-2 and TRBJ2-5; 8 positions agree with TRBD1. CDR3 size: 14 residues. V lost 5 bases to trimming and J lost 5 bases; unmatched junction nucleotides: 7. The V gene's germline CDR1 is SGHTA and CDR2 FQGNSA. The CDR3: CASSTGQGWETQYF. CDR3 DNA sequence: TGTGCCAGCAGCACCGGACAGGGTTGGGAGACCCAGTACTTC.

The chain employs TRBV10-3 and TRBJ2-3; D call uncertain. The ends were cut back, 6 bases at V and 3 bases at J, with 7 bases in the middle. The CDR3 is made up of 12 amino acids. The germline CDR1 and CDR2 sequences are ENHRY and SYGVKD. CDR3 sequence (DNA): TGTGCCATCAGCAATGTGACAGATACGCAGTATTTT. As protein: CAISNVTDTQYF.

The J gene is TRBJ2-3, the V gene TRBV5-1, with TRBD2 matching over 13 bases. V was pared by 4 bases and J by 2 bases, with 4 bases of the junction left unmatched. The germline V gene has CDR1 SGHRS and CDR2 YFSETQ. The CDR3 has 16 amino acids. DNA for the CDR3: TGCGCCAGCAGCAAGGGACTAGCGGGGTTCACAGATACGCAGTATTTT. It is translated as CASSKGLAGFTDTQYF. Full variable domain (rest looked up from reference TRBV5-1 and TRBJ2-3): KAGVTQTPRYLIKTRGQQVTLSCSPISGHRSVSWYQQTPGQGLQFLFEYFSETQRNKGNFPGRFSGRQFSNSRSEMNVSTLELGDSALYLCASSKGLAGFTDTQYFGPGTRLTVL.

The chain recombines TRBV4-2 with TRBJ2-2; no reliable D call. Germline loops: CDR1 LGHNA, CDR2 YNFKEQ. The V and J ends lost 1 base and 5 bases respectively, with 8 bases between them. The length of the CDR3 is 14 residues. CDR3 in amino acids: CASSQGARTGELFF. The CDR3 DNA is TGTGCCAGCAGCCAAGGGGCGAGGACCGGGGAGCTGTTTTTT.

Only a few counts were recorded for this clonotype. The chain employs TRBV24-1 and TRBJ2-5; D not certain. V was trimmed by 3 bases and J by 5 bases, leaving 9 bases between them. The V gene's germline CDR1 is KGHDR and CDR2 SFDVKD. This CDR3 region has 13 residues. The CDR3 spells CATSDPKTETQYF. The DNA of the CDR3 is TGTGCCACCAGTGATCCTAAGACGGAGACCCAGTACTTC.

The chain joins TRBV7-2 to TRBJ2-7; possible D gene TRBD2, 5 bases. The germline V gene encodes CDR1 SGHTA and CDR2 FQGNSA. Deletions cut 5 bases from V and 6 bases from J, with 17 bases between. CDR3 size: 14 residues. The CDR3 reads CASSPLSLAGEQYF. The CDR3 DNA reads TGTGCCAGCAGCCCTTTAAGCCTAGCCGGCGAGCAGTACTTC.

This clonotype came up many times. The chain joins TRBV27 to TRBJ2-5; possibly TRBD2 for D (6 bases). The CDR3 is made up of 18 amino acids. The germline V and J ends were trimmed by 8 bases and 3 bases, with 28 bases remaining between them. The germline CDR1 and CDR2 sequences are MNHEY and SMNVEV (reference sequence). CDR3 coding DNA: TGTGCCAGCCCCCCCAAAACCAAAATAGCGGTTGAGGAAGAGACCCAGTACTTC. This translates into CASPPKTKIAVEEETQYF.

The J gene is TRBJ2-4, the V gene TRBV10-3; D is undetermined. The CDR3 contains 14 residues. V dropped 3 bases and J dropped 3 bases, with 9 bases sitting between them. Germline V gene data show CDR1 as ENHRY and CDR2 as SYGVKD. This CDR3 is CAISDSEGKNIQYF. The CDR3 nucleotides are TGTGCCATCAGTGACTCGGAAGGCAAAAACATTCAGTACTTC.

This chain links TRBV24-1 with TRBJ2-1; 13 bases are shared with TRBD2. The V and J ends lost 1 base and 6 bases, in that order; junction bases with no gene match: 2. Looked up from germline, CDR1 is KGHDR and CDR2 is SFDVKD. This CDR3 is built from 16 residues. CDR3 sequence (DNA): TGTGCCACCAGTGATTTCGGGACTAGCGGGGTCAATGAGCAGTTCTTC. This gives the protein CATSDFGTSGVNEQFF.

Many counts were recorded for this clonotype. The chain uses TRBV27 and TRBJ2-1; TRBD1 agrees at 7 bases. Trimming at V came to 5 bases and at J to 0 bases, leaving 10 bases not matched to a gene. Germline CDR1 is MNHEY and CDR2 is SMNVEV (reference sequence). This CDR3 contains 17 residues. The CDR3 coding sequence is TGTGCCAGCAGTCAGCAGTCCGGGACAGACTCCTACAATGAGCAGTTCTTC. It yields the protein CASSQQSGTDSYNEQFF.

The J gene is TRBJ2-5, the V gene TRBV6-2 or TRBV6-3; 9 positions agree with TRBD1. The CDR3 totals 20 residues. CDR1 is MNHEY, CDR2 SVGEGT, per germline. V dropped 0 bases and J dropped 0; count of bases not matched to a gene: 14. CDR3 sequence reads: CASSYSSLGRWTGDQETQYF. DNA for the CDR3: TGTGCCAGCAGTTACTCGAGTTTAGGGAGGTGGACAGGGGACCAAGAGACCCAGTACTTC.

This clonotype was recorded many times. This sequence joins TRBV29-1 and TRBJ2-1, with D hard to call. Trimming stripped 2 bases from V and 7 bases from J, with 12 bases between. Per the germline V gene, CDR1 is SQVTM and CDR2 is ANQGSEA. This CDR3 contains 13 residues. This CDR3 reads CSVERRPQNEQFF. The CDR3 coding sequence is TGCAGCGTTGAACGGCGACCCCAAAATGAGCAGTTCTTC.

Details on this clonotype: A much larger clone differs by one base, so this may be a read error. No conserved phenylalanine or tryptophan ends this CDR3, so it is likely a read error. V is TRBV5-1 and J is TRBJ1-2; D uncertain. Deletions cut 2 bases from V and 3 bases from J, with 5 bases between. The CDR3 runs to 12 residues. From germline, CDR1 is SGHRS and CDR2 YFSETQ. The CDR3 loop reads CASSLKDYGYTY. CDR3 DNA: TGCGCCAGCAGCTTAAAGGACTATGGCTACACCTAC.

This clonotype was recorded many times. The gene calls are TRBV24-1 and TRBJ2-1; no definite D call. Per germline, CDR1 KGHDR and CDR2 SFDVKD. V was cut by 3 bases and J by 5 bases, with 10 bases left in between. CDR3 length: 14 residues. The CDR3 loop is CATSDLGPNNEQFF. In nucleotides, the CDR3 is TGTGCCACCAGTGATCTCGGACCTAACAATGAGCAGTTCTTC.

The V and J genes are TRBV2 and TRBJ2-2; D is unresolved. Germline V lookup: CDR1 SNHLY, CDR2 FYNNEI. CDR3 size: 15 residues. Trimming cost V 3 bases and J 2 bases, with 10 bases left between them. The CDR3 here is CASSDWTTNTGELFF. For the CDR3, the DNA is TGTGCCAGCAGTGACTGGACGACAAACACCGGGGAGCTGTTTTTT.

This clonotype has a handful of counts. The chain recombines TRBV2 with TRBJ2-3; TRBD2 matches 12 bases. Germline loops: CDR1 SNHLY, CDR2 FYNNEI. Trimming removed 4 bases from V and 1 base from J; junction bases left unmatched: 3. This CDR3 comprises 16 residues. CDR3 DNA: TGTGCCAGCAGTGCTCGGACTAGCGGGGGCACAGATACGCAGTATTTT. Its translation: CASSARTSGGTDTQYF.

In nucleotides, the CDR3 is TGTGCCAGCAGTGAAGCAGAGGGAAGCGAGCAGTACTTC. Encoded protein: CASSEAEGSEQYF. The rearrangement uses TRBV2 and TRBJ2-7; TRBD2 is a possible D gene (5 bases). Trimming cost V 0 bases and J 6 bases, with 9 bases left between them. Germline V gene sequence: CDR1 SNHLY, CDR2 FYNNEI. This CDR3 has 13 amino acids.

This chain uses TRBV4-1 with TRBJ2-3, with TRBD2 matching over 9 bases. The germline V gene has CDR1 MGHRA and CDR2 YSYEKL. This CDR3 is built from 17 residues. V lost 3 bases to trimming and J lost 2 bases; unmatched junction nucleotides: 9. The CDR3 sequence is CASSHGLAGLITDTQYF. In nucleotides, the CDR3 is TGCGCCAGCAGCCACGGGCTAGCGGGGTTAATCACAGATACGCAGTATTTT.

The rearrangement uses TRBV29-1 and TRBJ2-7; TRBD2 agrees at 16 bases. J lost 4 bases, V lost 7 bases, and 10 bases had no gene match. The CDR3 has 16 residues. CDR1 is SQVTM and CDR2 is ANQGSEA in the germline V gene. Written as DNA, the CDR3 is TGCAGCGCCGCCGGGACTAGCGGGAGGGTGGGATACGAGCAGTACTTC. Amino acids: CSAAGTSGRVGYEQYF.